A selection of T cell receptor beta chains follows, all from one sample in a study of human T cells and chemical hapten exposure. One entry per CDR3 protein results from TCRdb running MiXCR on the RACE reads. This sample has 65,000 to 90,000 distinct CDR3 sequences, with about 14% found just once. The sequences come from whole blood, collected in connection with sensitization to the hapten diphenylcyclopropenone (DPC). These TCRs come from a woman between 45 and 60 years old with alopecia areata. Some clones in this sample may be carry-over from other donors' samples. Each CDR3 is given with its conserved first and last residue. The order of the fields is D gene, V gene, clone size, J gene, CDR3 DNA, CDR3 protein. D genes are given only for firm matches. Clone size is stated in some rows and not others, as once, few, many or a class when expanded.

d_gene: .
v_gene: TRBV15
abundance: few
j_gene: TRBJ1-2
CDR3nt: TGTGCCACCAGCAGGGAAGGGGCGAGCTATGGCTACACCTTC
CDR3aa: CATSREGASYGYTF

d_gene: .
v_gene: TRBV20-1
abundance: .
j_gene: TRBJ1-5
CDR3nt: TGCAGTGCAGGGACACCGGGGGACTATAGCAATCAGCCCCAGCATTTT
CDR3aa: CSAGTPGDYSNQPQHF

d_gene: .
v_gene: TRBV6-6
abundance: few
j_gene: TRBJ1-4
CDR3nt: TGTGCCAGCAGTGCGTTTAACATGGATGAAAAACTGTTTTTT
CDR3aa: CASSAFNMDEKLFF

d_gene: .
v_gene: TRBV7-2
abundance: .
j_gene: TRBJ2-5
CDR3nt: TGTGCCAGCAGCCCACACCCTTTGAGGGAGACCCAGTACTTC
CDR3aa: CASSPHPLRETQYF

d_gene: .
v_gene: TRBV14
abundance: .
j_gene: TRBJ1-4
CDR3nt: TGTGCCAGCAGCCAAGAGTGGACGATCGGTGAAAAACTGTTTTTT
CDR3aa: CASSQEWTIGEKLFF

d_gene: .
v_gene: TRBV12-2
abundance: .
j_gene: TRBJ2-7
CDR3nt: TGTGCAAGTCGCGGGATGGACAGCCATTACGAGCAGTACTTC
CDR3aa: CASRGMDSHYEQYF

d_gene: TRBD2
v_gene: TRBV18
abundance: .
j_gene: TRBJ2-3
CDR3nt: TGTGCCAGCTCACCACTGGCTAGCGGAAGCACAGATACGCAGTATTTT
CDR3aa: CASSPLASGSTDTQYF

d_gene: .
v_gene: TRBV29-1
abundance: .
j_gene: TRBJ2-3
CDR3nt: TGCAGCGTTGTTTTACGCGCTACGCAGTATTTT
CDR3aa: CSVVLRATQYF

d_gene: TRBD1
v_gene: TRBV12-3/TRBV12-4
abundance: few
j_gene: TRBJ1-2
CDR3nt: TGTGCCACCGATCCCCACAGGGGGCATGGCTACACCTTC
CDR3aa: CATDPHRGHGYTF

d_gene: .
v_gene: TRBV30
abundance: .
j_gene: TRBJ2-1
CDR3nt: TGTGCCTGGAGTGTTCTAGGGACGGTTGAGCAGTTCTTC
CDR3aa: CAWSVLGTVEQFF

d_gene: TRBD1
v_gene: TRBV29-1
abundance: few
j_gene: TRBJ2-2
CDR3nt: TGCAGCGTTGATAGACAGGGGAACACCGGGGAGCTGTTTTTT
CDR3aa: CSVDRQGNTGELFF

d_gene: .
v_gene: TRBV4-3
abundance: few
j_gene: TRBJ2-7
CDR3nt: TGCGCCAGCAGCCCCGAGGCAGGGGGGGTCTACGAGCAGTACTTC
CDR3aa: CASSPEAGGVYEQYF

d_gene: .
v_gene: TRBV29-1
abundance: few
j_gene: TRBJ2-1
CDR3nt: TGCAGCGTTGAATGGGTGAGCTCCTACAATGAGCAGTTCTTC
CDR3aa: CSVEWVSSYNEQFF

d_gene: .
v_gene: TRBV28
abundance: few
j_gene: TRBJ2-1
CDR3nt: TGTGCCAGCAGTTATGCGGGGTACAATGAGCAGTTCTTC
CDR3aa: CASSYAGYNEQFF

d_gene: .
v_gene: TRBV5-5
abundance: .
j_gene: TRBJ1-3
CDR3nt: TGTGCCAGTGCCAAGGCTTCAGGAAACACCATATATTTT
CDR3aa: CASAKASGNTIYF

d_gene: .
v_gene: TRBV30
abundance: .
j_gene: TRBJ1-2
CDR3nt: TGTGCCTGGAGTCCCCAATATGGCTACACCTTC
CDR3aa: CAWSPQYGYTF

d_gene: .
v_gene: TRBV18
abundance: .
j_gene: TRBJ1-2
CDR3nt: TGTGCCAGCTCACCCAACGTTCTTAACTATGGCTACACCTTC
CDR3aa: CASSPNVLNYGYTF

d_gene: .
v_gene: TRBV29-1
abundance: .
j_gene: TRBJ1-5
CDR3nt: TGCAGCGTTGGGGCGGATAGCAATCAGCCCCAGCATTTT
CDR3aa: CSVGADSNQPQHF

d_gene: .
v_gene: TRBV15
abundance: few
j_gene: TRBJ1-2
CDR3nt: TGTGCCACCAGCAGAGCTCAGTCCACACGTGGGAGCACCTTC
CDR3aa: CATSRAQSTRGSTF

d_gene: .
v_gene: TRBV29-1
abundance: many
j_gene: TRBJ1-1
CDR3nt: TGCAGCGTTGGATGGGGAAGAACTGAAGCTTTCTTT
CDR3aa: CSVGWGRTEAFF

d_gene: .
v_gene: TRBV29-1
abundance: .
j_gene: TRBJ1-1
CDR3nt: TGCAGCGCCGTCCTGAACACTGAAGCTTTCTTT
CDR3aa: CSAVLNTEAFF

d_gene: TRBD2
v_gene: TRBV7-2
abundance: .
j_gene: TRBJ2-7
CDR3nt: TGTGCCAGCAGCTTAGCTCGGCTAGCGGGAGTTTACGAGCAGTACTTC
CDR3aa: CASSLARLAGVYEQYF

d_gene: TRBD1
v_gene: TRBV18
abundance: .
j_gene: TRBJ2-5
CDR3nt: TGTGCCAGCTCACCAAGGACAGGGGAGTTGGAGACCCAGTACTTC
CDR3aa: CASSPRTGELETQYF

d_gene: .
v_gene: TRBV6-5
abundance: once
j_gene: TRBJ1-2
CDR3nt: TGTGCCAGCAGTTACTCCCCGGCGGGGTATGACTACACCTTC
CDR3aa: CASSYSPAGYDYTF

d_gene: .
v_gene: TRBV7-2
abundance: few
j_gene: TRBJ2-6
CDR3nt: TGTGCCAGCAGCTCTAACAGGCTCTCTGGGGCCAACGTCCTGACTTTC
CDR3aa: CASSSNRLSGANVLTF

d_gene: TRBD1
v_gene: TRBV5-1
abundance: .
j_gene: TRBJ2-7
CDR3nt: TGCGCCAGCAGCCCGGACAGGCCCCCCGACGAGCAGTACTTC
CDR3aa: CASSPDRPPDEQYF

d_gene: .
v_gene: TRBV7-6
abundance: .
j_gene: TRBJ2-2
CDR3nt: TGTGCCAGCACGGAGAACACCGGGGAGCTGTTTTTT
CDR3aa: CASTENTGELFF

d_gene: .
v_gene: TRBV5-5
abundance: few
j_gene: TRBJ1-2
CDR3nt: TGTGCCAGCACCAGAGGGCTGGGGCAGACTCCAAACTATGGCTACACCTTC
CDR3aa: CASTRGLGQTPNYGYTF

d_gene: .
v_gene: TRBV9
abundance: .
j_gene: TRBJ2-7
CDR3nt: TGTGCCAGCAGCGTAGATCCGGCACCCTACGAGCAGTACTTC
CDR3aa: CASSVDPAPYEQYF

d_gene: TRBD2
v_gene: TRBV6-6
abundance: few
j_gene: TRBJ2-3
CDR3nt: TGTGCCAGCAACCACCCCGATCGACTAGCGGGAGGGCGGAGCACAGATACGCAGTATTTT
CDR3aa: CASNHPDRLAGGRSTDTQYF

d_gene: .
v_gene: TRBV7-8
abundance: .
j_gene: TRBJ1-4
CDR3nt: TGTGCCAGCAGCCAATCCGGACAATTGGGGGAAAAACTGTTTTTT
CDR3aa: CASSQSGQLGEKLFF

d_gene: .
v_gene: TRBV20-1
abundance: many
j_gene: TRBJ2-5
CDR3nt: TGCAGTGCTCCCTACAGGGCAGAGAAGGAGACCCAGTACTTC
CDR3aa: CSAPYRAEKETQYF

d_gene: .
v_gene: TRBV29-1
abundance: .
j_gene: TRBJ2-3
CDR3nt: TGCAGCGCAAAATTAGATACGCAGTATTTT
CDR3aa: CSAKLDTQYF

d_gene: TRBD2
v_gene: TRBV20-1
abundance: many
j_gene: TRBJ2-1
CDR3nt: TGCAGTGCGGAGTCCGGGACTAGCGGGAGGACTGGTGAGCAGTTCTTC
CDR3aa: CSAESGTSGRTGEQFF

d_gene: .
v_gene: TRBV5-1
abundance: .
j_gene: TRBJ2-3
CDR3nt: TGCGCCAGCAGCTTTTTTTCGGGGACTAGCACAGATACGCAGTATTTT
CDR3aa: CASSFFSGTSTDTQYF

d_gene: .
v_gene: TRBV9
abundance: many
j_gene: TRBJ1-3
CDR3nt: TGTGCCAGCAGCGCGGACAGTTCTGGAAACACCATATATTTT
CDR3aa: CASSADSSGNTIYF

d_gene: .
v_gene: TRBV29-1
abundance: few
j_gene: TRBJ2-1
CDR3nt: TGCAGCGTGGCTCAGGGATCGAGCTCCTACAATGAGCAGTTCTTC
CDR3aa: CSVAQGSSSYNEQFF

d_gene: TRBD1
v_gene: TRBV20-1
abundance: many
j_gene: TRBJ2-7
CDR3nt: TGCAGTGCTAACATCCCCCACTGGACAGGGACCTACGAGCAGTACTTC
CDR3aa: CSANIPHWTGTYEQYF

d_gene: .
v_gene: TRBV5-6
abundance: few
j_gene: TRBJ2-3
CDR3nt: TGTGCCAGCAGCTTATCTTACGCAGCGTCAGATACGCAGTATTTT
CDR3aa: CASSLSYAASDTQYF

d_gene: TRBD2
v_gene: TRBV27
abundance: .
j_gene: TRBJ2-7
CDR3nt: TGTGCCAGCAGTTTTCTACTAGCGGGAGGGCCCTACGAGCAGTACTTC
CDR3aa: CASSFLLAGGPYEQYF

d_gene: .
v_gene: TRBV28
abundance: medium-sized
j_gene: TRBJ2-1
CDR3nt: TGTGCCAGCAAGACTACGGGCTCCTACAATGAGCAGTTCTTC
CDR3aa: CASKTTGSYNEQFF

d_gene: TRBD1
v_gene: TRBV18
abundance: few
j_gene: TRBJ1-4
CDR3nt: TGTGCCAGCTCACCAGCAAGGGGGCTTGGTGAAAAACTGTTTTTT
CDR3aa: CASSPARGLGEKLFF

d_gene: .
v_gene: TRBV7-9
abundance: .
j_gene: TRBJ1-4
CDR3nt: TGTGCCAGCAGTATACGTGGGGGAGAAAAACTGTTTTTT
CDR3aa: CASSIRGGEKLFF

d_gene: TRBD2
v_gene: TRBV11-2
abundance: few
j_gene: TRBJ2-5
CDR3nt: TGTGCCAGCAGCCCCGGGGCGGGGGTCGGGGAGACCCAGTACTTC
CDR3aa: CASSPGAGVGETQYF

d_gene: .
v_gene: TRBV29-1
abundance: .
j_gene: TRBJ2-4
CDR3nt: TGCAGCGTCCTTACGAGAGGCCCCAAAAACATTCAGTACTTC
CDR3aa: CSVLTRGPKNIQYF

d_gene: .
v_gene: TRBV12-3/TRBV12-4
abundance: .
j_gene: TRBJ2-7
CDR3nt: TGTGCCAGCAGCCCGGGCTTAGAGCAGTACTTC
CDR3aa: CASSPGLEQYF

d_gene: TRBD2
v_gene: TRBV12-3/TRBV12-4
abundance: .
j_gene: TRBJ2-5
CDR3nt: TGTGCCAGCAGTTTATATATAGCGGGAACAGAGACCCAGTACTTC
CDR3aa: CASSLYIAGTETQYF

d_gene: .
v_gene: TRBV20-1
abundance: many
j_gene: TRBJ2-3
CDR3nt: TGCAGTGCTAGAGGGGGATCCGGGCTAAGCACAGATACGCAGTATTTT
CDR3aa: CSARGGSGLSTDTQYF

d_gene: .
v_gene: TRBV7-8
abundance: few
j_gene: TRBJ2-3
CDR3nt: TGTGCCAGCAGCTTAGTTCGCGGGATTCACACAGATACGCAGTATTTT
CDR3aa: CASSLVRGIHTDTQYF

d_gene: TRBD2
v_gene: TRBV6-6
abundance: few
j_gene: TRBJ2-1
CDR3nt: TGTGCCAGCAGTTACGGGACTAGCTCCTACAATGAGCAGTTCTTC
CDR3aa: CASSYGTSSYNEQFF

d_gene: .
v_gene: TRBV5-4
abundance: few
j_gene: TRBJ2-3
CDR3nt: TGTGCCAGCAGCCCAACCCAACACCTTACGCAGTATTTT
CDR3aa: CASSPTQHLTQYF

d_gene: .
v_gene: TRBV6-6
abundance: many
j_gene: TRBJ1-1
CDR3nt: TGTGCCAGCAGGGACAGCATGAACACTGAAGCTTTCTTT
CDR3aa: CASRDSMNTEAFF

d_gene: TRBD2
v_gene: TRBV27
abundance: .
j_gene: TRBJ2-1
CDR3nt: TGTGCCAGCAGTTTATCCAGCGGGAAATACAATGAGCAGTTCTTC
CDR3aa: CASSLSSGKYNEQFF

d_gene: TRBD2
v_gene: TRBV6-2/TRBV6-3
abundance: once
j_gene: TRBJ2-1
CDR3nt: TGTGCCAGCAGTACGCGGACTAGCGGGAGTGGGGTTTACAGTGAGCAGTTCTTC
CDR3aa: CASSTRTSGSGVYSEQFF

d_gene: TRBD2
v_gene: TRBV2
abundance: .
j_gene: TRBJ2-3
CDR3nt: TGTGCCAGCAGTGGCGGGAGTAGCACAGATACGCAGTATTTT
CDR3aa: CASSGGSSTDTQYF

d_gene: .
v_gene: TRBV7-6
abundance: few
j_gene: TRBJ1-4
CDR3nt: TGTGCCAGCAGCTTAGCGCCGGGGGGCGGTGAAAAACTGTTTTTT
CDR3aa: CASSLAPGGGEKLFF

d_gene: .
v_gene: TRBV7-2
abundance: .
j_gene: TRBJ2-3
CDR3nt: TGTGCCAGCAGCCCCAGCGCGGCCACAGATACGCAGTATTTT
CDR3aa: CASSPSAATDTQYF

d_gene: TRBD2
v_gene: TRBV29-1
abundance: .
j_gene: TRBJ2-7
CDR3nt: TGCAGCGTGAGGACTAGCGGGACCTACGAGCAGTACTTC
CDR3aa: CSVRTSGTYEQYF